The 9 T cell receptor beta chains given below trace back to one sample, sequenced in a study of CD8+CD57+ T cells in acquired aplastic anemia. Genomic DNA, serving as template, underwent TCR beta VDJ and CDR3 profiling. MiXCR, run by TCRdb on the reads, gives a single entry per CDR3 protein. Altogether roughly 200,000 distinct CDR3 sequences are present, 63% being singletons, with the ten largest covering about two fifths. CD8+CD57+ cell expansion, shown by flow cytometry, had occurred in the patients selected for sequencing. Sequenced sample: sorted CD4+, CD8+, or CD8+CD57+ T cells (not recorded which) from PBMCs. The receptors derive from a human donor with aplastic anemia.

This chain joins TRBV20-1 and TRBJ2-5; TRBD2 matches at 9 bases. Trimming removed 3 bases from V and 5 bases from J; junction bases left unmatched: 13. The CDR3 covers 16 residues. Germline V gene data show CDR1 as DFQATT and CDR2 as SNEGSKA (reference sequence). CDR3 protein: CSARRPSGVQMETQYF. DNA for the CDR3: TGCAGTGCTAGGAGGCCTAGCGGGGTCCAAATGGAGACCCAGTACTTC.

The CDR3 sequence is CASQPGLAGNEQFF. Written as DNA, the CDR3 is TGTGCCTCACAACCGGGACTAGCGGGAAATGAGCAGTTCTTC. The chain is built from TRBV10-3 and TRBJ2-1, with 13 bases lining up with TRBD2. After removal of 11 bases from V and 7 bases from J, the junction contained 8 bases not matched to a gene. CDR3 length: 14 amino acids. Germline lookup yields CDR1 ENHRY and CDR2 SYGVKD.

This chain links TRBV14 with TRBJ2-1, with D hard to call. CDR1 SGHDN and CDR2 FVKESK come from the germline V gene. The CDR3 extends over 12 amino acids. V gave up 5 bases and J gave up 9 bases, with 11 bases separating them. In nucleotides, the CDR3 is TGTGCCAGCAGCTTGGAGTTGGGTGAGCAGTTCTTC. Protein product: CASSLELGEQFF.

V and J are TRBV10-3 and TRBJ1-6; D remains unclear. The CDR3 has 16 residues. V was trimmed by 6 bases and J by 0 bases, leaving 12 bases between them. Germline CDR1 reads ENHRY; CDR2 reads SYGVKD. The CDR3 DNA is TGTGCCATCAGCGGACGGCCGAGCTCCTATAATTCACCCCTCCACTTT. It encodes CAISGRPSSYNSPLHF.

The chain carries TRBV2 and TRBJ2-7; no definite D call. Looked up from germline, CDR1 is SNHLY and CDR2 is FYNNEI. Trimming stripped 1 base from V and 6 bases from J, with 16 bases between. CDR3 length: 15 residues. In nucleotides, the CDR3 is TGTGCCAGCAGTGAAGGATACCTTATGGGCTTCGAGCAGTACTTC. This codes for CASSEGYLMGFEQYF.

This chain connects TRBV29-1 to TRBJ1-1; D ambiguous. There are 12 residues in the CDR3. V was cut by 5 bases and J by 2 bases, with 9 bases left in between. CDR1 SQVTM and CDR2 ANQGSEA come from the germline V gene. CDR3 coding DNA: TGCAGCGTTAGAGGCTTAAACACTGAAGCTTTCTTT. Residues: CSVRGLNTEAFF.

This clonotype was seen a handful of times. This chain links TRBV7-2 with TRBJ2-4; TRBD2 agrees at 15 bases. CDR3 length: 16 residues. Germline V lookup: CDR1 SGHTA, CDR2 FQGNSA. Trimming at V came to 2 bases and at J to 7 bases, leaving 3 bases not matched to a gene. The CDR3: CASSLRTSGGANIQYF. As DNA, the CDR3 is TGTGCCAGCAGCTTAAGGACTAGCGGGGGGGCTAACATTCAGTACTTC.

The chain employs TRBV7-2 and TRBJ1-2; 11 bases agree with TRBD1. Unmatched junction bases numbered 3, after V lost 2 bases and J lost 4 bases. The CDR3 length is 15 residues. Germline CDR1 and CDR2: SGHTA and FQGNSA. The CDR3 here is CASSLRTGGGYGYTF. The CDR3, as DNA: TGTGCCAGCAGCTTACGGACAGGGGGCGGCTATGGCTACACCTTC.

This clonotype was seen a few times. In nucleotides, the CDR3 is TGTGCCAGCAGCGTAGGGGGCTGGAACACTGAAGCTTTCTTT. Its translation: CASSVGGWNTEAFF. The chain has TRBV9 and TRBJ1-1; D might be TRBD1 (5 bases). The CDR3 loop spans 14 amino acids. The germline CDR1 and CDR2 sequences are SGDLS and YYNGEE. Trimming removed 0 bases from V and 1 base from J, with 7 bases in between.